The 7 T cell receptor beta chains listed next were all sequenced from one sample in a study of blood T cells in healthy people across ages. Using a J-beta primer mix together with a sample-barcoded 5' primer, a second PCR was run for roughly 7 to 12 cycles. In TCRdb, the 5' RACE reads were re-called with MiXCR into one record per CDR3 protein. The sample consists of about 1.5 million distinct CDR3 sequences, approximately 43% of them appearing once. Sequencing input: blood. These receptors were obtained from a woman under 30 in good health.

This sequence joins TRBV4-3 and TRBJ1-5; D is undetermined. In germline, CDR1 is LGHNA, CDR2 YSLEER. This CDR3 has 15 amino acids. V was cut by 0 bases and J by 1 base, with 7 bases left in between. CDR3 DNA: TGCGCCAGCAGCCAAGAAAGACACAGCAATCAGCCCCAGCATTTT. Its protein is CASSQERHSNQPQHF.

This chain joins TRBV7-6 and TRBJ2-7; D possibly corresponds to TRBD1 (6 bases). This CDR3 region has 15 residues. The ends were cut back, 2 bases at V and 2 bases at J, with 13 bases in the middle. Germline V gene sequence: CDR1 SGHVS, CDR2 FNYEAQ. CDR3 sequence reads: CASSLKDRSPYEQYF. In DNA form, the CDR3 reads TGTGCCAGCAGCTTAAAAGACAGGTCCCCCTACGAGCAGTACTTC.

This clonotype occurred a few times. The chain uses TRBV10-3 and TRBJ1-1; D may be TRBD1 (5 bases). The CDR3 covers 16 residues. Germline V CDR1 and CDR2: ENHRY, SYGVKD. With 4 bases removed from V and 0 bases from J, the gap between germline ends came to 15 bases. The DNA of the CDR3 is TGTGCCATCAGTGTCGGGGCCCTGGGGTTGAACACTGAAGCTTTCTTT. This encodes CAISVGALGLNTEAFF.

This clonotype was counted between two and nine times. This chain connects TRBV7-9 to TRBJ2-7, with 9 bases identical to TRBD2. With V trimmed by 5 bases and J by 0 bases, 8 bases remained unmatched. CDR1 is SEHNR and CDR2 is FQNEAQ in the germline V gene (reference sequence). The CDR3 totals 16 residues. The CDR3 is CASSTQTSGSSYEQYF. CDR3 nucleotide sequence: TGTGCCAGCAGCACCCAGACTAGCGGTAGCTCCTACGAGCAGTACTTC.

This clonotype was recorded many times. The chain uses TRBV12-3 or TRBV12-4 and TRBJ2-1; a possible D gene is TRBD2 (6 bases). V was trimmed by 6 bases and J by 0 bases, leaving 12 bases between them. This CDR3 is built from 15 residues. The CDR3 loop is CASSAREVSYNEQFF. CDR3 nucleotides: TGTGCCAGCAGCGCCAGGGAGGTCTCCTACAATGAGCAGTTCTTC.

The V call is TRBV5-1, the J call TRBJ2-3; TRBD2 agrees at 10 bases. Germline CDR1 is SGHRS and CDR2 is YFSETQ. V was pared by 2 bases and J by 5 bases, with 8 bases of the junction left unmatched. The CDR3 is 16 residues long. The CDR3 here is CASSFLSGRPLDTQYF. Here the CDR3 DNA reads TGCGCCAGCAGCTTTCTTAGCGGGAGGCCACTAGATACGCAGTATTTT.

The rearrangement uses TRBV21-1 and TRBJ2-3; the DNA was not compared with TRBD1, the D call given in the table. TRBV21-1 is termed a pseudogene. The CDR3 totals 13 residues. The chain's CDR3 is CASLDRGADTQYF. For the CDR3, the DNA is TGTGCCAGCCTGGACAGGGGAGCAGATACGCAGTATTTT.